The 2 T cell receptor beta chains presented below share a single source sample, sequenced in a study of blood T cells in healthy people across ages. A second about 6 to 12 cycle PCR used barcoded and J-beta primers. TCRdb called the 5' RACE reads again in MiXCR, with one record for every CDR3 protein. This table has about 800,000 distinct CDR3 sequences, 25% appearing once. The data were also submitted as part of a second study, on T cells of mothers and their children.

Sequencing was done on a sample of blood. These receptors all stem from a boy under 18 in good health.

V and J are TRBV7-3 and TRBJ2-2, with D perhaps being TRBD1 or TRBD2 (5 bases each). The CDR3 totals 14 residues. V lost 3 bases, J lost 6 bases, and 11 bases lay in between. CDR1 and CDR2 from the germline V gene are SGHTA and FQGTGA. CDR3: CASSFLGPPGELFF. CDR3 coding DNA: TGTGCCAGCAGCTTCCTGGGACCCCCCGGGGAGCTGTTTTTT.

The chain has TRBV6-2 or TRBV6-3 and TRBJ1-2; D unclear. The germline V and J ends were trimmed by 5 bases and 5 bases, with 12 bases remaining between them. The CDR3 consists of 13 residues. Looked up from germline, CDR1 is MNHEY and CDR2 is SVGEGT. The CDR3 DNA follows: TGTGCCAGCAGTCCGACACGTCCTTATGGCTACACCTTC. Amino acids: CASSPTRPYGYTF.